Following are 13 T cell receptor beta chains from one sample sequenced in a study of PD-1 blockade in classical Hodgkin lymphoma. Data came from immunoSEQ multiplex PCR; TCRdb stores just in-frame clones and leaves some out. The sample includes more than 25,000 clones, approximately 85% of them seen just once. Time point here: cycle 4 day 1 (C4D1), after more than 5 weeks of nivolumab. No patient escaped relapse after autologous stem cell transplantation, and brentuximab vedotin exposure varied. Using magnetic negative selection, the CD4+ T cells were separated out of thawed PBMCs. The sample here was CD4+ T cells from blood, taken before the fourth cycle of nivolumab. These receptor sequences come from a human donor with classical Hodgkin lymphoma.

CDR3 in amino acids: CASSLNRDGNQPQHF. Written as DNA, the CDR3 is TGTGCCAGCAGCTTAAACAGGGATGGCAATCAGCCCCAGCATTTT. The rearrangement uses TRBV7-2 and TRBJ1-5, with TRBD1 as a possible D gene (6 bases). The germline V gene has CDR1 SGHTA and CDR2 FQGNSA. The CDR3 length is 15 residues. V lost 2 bases to trimming and J lost 2 bases, with 10 bases between them. Filled out from reference TRBV7-2 and TRBJ1-5, the complete variable domain reads GAGVSQSPSNKVTEKGKDVELRCDPISGHTALYWYRQSLGQGLEFLIYFQGNSAPDKSGLPSDRFSAERTGGSVSTLTIQRTQQEDSAVYLCASSLNRDGNQPQHFGDGTRLSIL.

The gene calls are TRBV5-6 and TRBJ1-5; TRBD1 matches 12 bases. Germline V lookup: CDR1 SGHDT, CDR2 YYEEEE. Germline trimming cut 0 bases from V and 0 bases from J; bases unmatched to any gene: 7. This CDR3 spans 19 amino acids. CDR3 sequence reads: CASSLGGTGGENSNQPQHF. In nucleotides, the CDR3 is TGTGCCAGCAGCTTGGGAGGGACAGGGGGCGAGAATAGCAATCAGCCCCAGCATTTT.

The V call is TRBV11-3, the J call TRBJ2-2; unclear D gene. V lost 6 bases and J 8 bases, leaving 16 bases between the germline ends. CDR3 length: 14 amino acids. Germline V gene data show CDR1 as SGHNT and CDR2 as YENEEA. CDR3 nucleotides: TGTGCCAGCAGTCATTTTAAAAGACCGGGGGAGCTGTTTTTT. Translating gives CASSHFKRPGELFF.

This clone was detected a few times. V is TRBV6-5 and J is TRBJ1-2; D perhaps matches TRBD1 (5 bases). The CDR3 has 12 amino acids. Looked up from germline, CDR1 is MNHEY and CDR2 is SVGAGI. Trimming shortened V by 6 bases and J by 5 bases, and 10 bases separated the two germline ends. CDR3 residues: CASSPRGYGYTF. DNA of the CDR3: TGTGCCAGCAGCCCCCGGGGGTATGGCTACACCTTC.

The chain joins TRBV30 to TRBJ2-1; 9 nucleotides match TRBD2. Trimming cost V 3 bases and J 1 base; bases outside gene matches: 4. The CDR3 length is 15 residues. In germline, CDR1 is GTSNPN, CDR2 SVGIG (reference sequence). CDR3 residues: CAWSFSGSSYNEQFF. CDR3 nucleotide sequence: TGTGCCTGGAGCTTTAGCGGGAGTTCCTACAATGAGCAGTTCTTC.

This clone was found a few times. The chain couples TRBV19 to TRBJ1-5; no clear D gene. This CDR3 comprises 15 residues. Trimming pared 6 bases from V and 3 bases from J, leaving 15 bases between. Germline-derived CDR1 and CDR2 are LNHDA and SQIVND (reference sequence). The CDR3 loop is CASRTLDGFNQPQHF. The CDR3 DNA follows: TGTGCCAGTAGGACCCTGGACGGCTTCAATCAGCCCCAGCATTTT.

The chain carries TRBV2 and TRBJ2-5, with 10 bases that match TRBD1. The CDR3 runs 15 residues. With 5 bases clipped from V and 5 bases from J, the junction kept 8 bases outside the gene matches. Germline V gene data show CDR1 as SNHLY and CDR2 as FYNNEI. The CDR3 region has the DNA TGTGCCAGCAGTACCGGGACAGGGGTGGTTGAGACCCAGTACTTC. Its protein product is CASSTGTGVVETQYF.

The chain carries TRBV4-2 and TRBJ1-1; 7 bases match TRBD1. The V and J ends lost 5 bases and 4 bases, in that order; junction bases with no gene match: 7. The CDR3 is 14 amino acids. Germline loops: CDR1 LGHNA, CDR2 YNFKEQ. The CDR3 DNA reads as TGTGCCAGCAGCGGGGACAGTATGGGCACTGAAGCTTTCTTT. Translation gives CASSGDSMGTEAFF.

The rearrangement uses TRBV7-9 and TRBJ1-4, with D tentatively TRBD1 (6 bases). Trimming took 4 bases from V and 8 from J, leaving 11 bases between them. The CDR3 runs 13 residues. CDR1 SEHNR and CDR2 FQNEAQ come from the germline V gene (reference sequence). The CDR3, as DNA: TGTGCCAGCAGCTCAACCCAGGGGGAAAAACTGTTTTTT. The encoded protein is CASSSTQGEKLFF. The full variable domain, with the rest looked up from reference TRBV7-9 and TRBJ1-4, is DTGVSQNPRHKITKRGQNVTFRCDPISEHNRLYWYRQTLGQGPEFLTYFQNEAQLEKSRLLSDRFSAERPKGSFSTLEIQRTEQGDSAMYLCASSSTQGEKLFFGSGTQLSVL.

CDR3 sequence (DNA): TGTGCCAGCAGTTTGAAGGGGGCCCTCAATCAGCCCCAGCATTTT. It yields the protein CASSLKGALNQPQHF. The chain has TRBV27 and TRBJ1-5; TRBD1 matches at 7 bases. V was clipped by 3 bases and J by 3 bases; unmatched bases: 5. The CDR3 spans 15 residues. Germline CDR1 reads MNHEY; CDR2 reads SMNVEV (reference sequence).

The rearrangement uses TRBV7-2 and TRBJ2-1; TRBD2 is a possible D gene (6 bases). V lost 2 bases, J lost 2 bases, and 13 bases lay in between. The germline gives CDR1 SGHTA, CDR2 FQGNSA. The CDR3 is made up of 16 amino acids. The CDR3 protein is CASSLWDGSTYNEQFF. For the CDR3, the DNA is TGTGCCAGCAGCTTATGGGACGGGAGCACCTACAATGAGCAGTTCTTC.

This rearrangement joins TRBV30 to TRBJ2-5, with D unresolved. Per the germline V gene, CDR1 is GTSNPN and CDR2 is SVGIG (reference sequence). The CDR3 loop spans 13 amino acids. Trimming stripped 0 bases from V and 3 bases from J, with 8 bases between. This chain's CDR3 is CAWSVFFEETQYF. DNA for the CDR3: TGTGCCTGGAGTGTATTCTTTGAAGAGACCCAGTACTTC.

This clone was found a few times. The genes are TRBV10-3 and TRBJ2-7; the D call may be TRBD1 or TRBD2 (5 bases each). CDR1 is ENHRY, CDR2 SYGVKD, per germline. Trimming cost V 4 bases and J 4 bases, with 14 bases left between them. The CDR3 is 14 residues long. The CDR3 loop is CAISARDGRYEQYF. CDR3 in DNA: TGTGCCATCAGTGCAAGGGACGGACGATACGAGCAGTACTTC.